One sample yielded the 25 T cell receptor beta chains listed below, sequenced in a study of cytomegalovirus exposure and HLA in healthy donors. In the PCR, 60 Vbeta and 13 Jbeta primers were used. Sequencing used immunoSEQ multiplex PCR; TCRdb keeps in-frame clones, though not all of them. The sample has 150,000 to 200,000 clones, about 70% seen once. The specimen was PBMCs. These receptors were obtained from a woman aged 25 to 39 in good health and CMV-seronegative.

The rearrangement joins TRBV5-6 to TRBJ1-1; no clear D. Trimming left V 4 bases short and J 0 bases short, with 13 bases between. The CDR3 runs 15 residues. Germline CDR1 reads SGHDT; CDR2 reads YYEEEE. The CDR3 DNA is TGTGCCAGCAGCCAGGTTAGGAATTTGAACACTGAAGCTTTCTTT. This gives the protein CASSQVRNLNTEAFF.

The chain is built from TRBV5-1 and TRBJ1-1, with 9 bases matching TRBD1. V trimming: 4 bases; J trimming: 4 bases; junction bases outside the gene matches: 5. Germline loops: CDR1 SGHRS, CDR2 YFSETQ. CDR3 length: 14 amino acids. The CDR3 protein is CASSIGQGFTEAFF. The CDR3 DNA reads TGCGCCAGCAGCATCGGACAGGGGTTCACTGAAGCTTTCTTT.

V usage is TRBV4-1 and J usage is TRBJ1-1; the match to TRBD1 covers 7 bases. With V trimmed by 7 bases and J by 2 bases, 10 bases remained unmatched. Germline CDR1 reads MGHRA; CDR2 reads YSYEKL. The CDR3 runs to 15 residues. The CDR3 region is CASIDRVGRNTEAFF. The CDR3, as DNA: TGCGCCAGCATAGACAGGGTCGGGCGTAACACTGAAGCTTTCTTT.

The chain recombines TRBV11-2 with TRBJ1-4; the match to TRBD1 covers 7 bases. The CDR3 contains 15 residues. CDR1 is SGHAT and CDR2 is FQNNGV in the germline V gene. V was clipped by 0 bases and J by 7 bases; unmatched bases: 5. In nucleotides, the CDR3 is TGTGCCAGCAGCTTAGATCAGACAGGGAGTGAAAAACTGTTTTTT. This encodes CASSLDQTGSEKLFF.

CDR3 residues: CASSPTTGGGLAFF. The CDR3 DNA reads as TGTGCCAGCAGCCCTACCACAGGGGGCGGTTTGGCTTTCTTT. J is TRBJ1-1 and V is TRBV7-3; TRBD1 agrees at 9 bases. Germline V lookup: CDR1 SGHTA, CDR2 FQGTGA. There are 14 residues in the CDR3. V gave up 5 bases and J gave up 11 bases; unmatched junction bases: 12. Combining the CDR3 with reference TRBV7-3 and TRBJ1-1 gives the whole variable domain GAGVSQTPSNKVTEKGKYVELRCDPISGHTALYWYRQSLGQGPEFLIYFQGTGAADDSGLPNDRFFAVRPEGSVSTLKIQRTERGDSAVYLCASSPTTGGGLAFFGQGTRLTVV.

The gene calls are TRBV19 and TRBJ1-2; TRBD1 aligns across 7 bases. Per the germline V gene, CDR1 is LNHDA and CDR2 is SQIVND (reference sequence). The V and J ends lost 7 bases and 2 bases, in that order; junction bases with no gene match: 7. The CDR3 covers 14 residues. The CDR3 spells CASIGGGKNYGYTF. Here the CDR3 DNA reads TGTGCCAGTATTGGAGGGGGCAAGAACTATGGCTACACCTTC.

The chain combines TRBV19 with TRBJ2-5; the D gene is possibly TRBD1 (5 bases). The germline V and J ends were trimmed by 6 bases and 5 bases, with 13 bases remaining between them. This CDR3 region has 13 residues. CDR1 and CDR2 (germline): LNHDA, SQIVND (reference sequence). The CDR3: CASRTPGKETQYF. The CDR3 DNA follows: TGTGCCAGTAGGACTCCAGGGAAGGAGACCCAGTACTTC.

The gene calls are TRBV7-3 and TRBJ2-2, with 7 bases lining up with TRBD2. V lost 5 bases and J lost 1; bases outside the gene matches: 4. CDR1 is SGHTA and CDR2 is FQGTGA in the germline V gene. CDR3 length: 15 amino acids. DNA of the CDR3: TGTGCCAGCAGCCAGTGGGGGGGGAACACCGGGGAGCTGTTTTTT. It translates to CASSQWGGNTGELFF.

The CDR3 region is CASSEGEVTYTYNEQFF. The CDR3 nucleotides read TGTGCCAGCAGTGAAGGTGAAGTTACCTATACCTACAATGAGCAGTTCTTC. The rearrangement joins TRBV6-1 to TRBJ2-1; D is undetermined. CDR1 and CDR2 from the germline V gene are MNHNS and SASEGT. With 1 base removed from V and 2 bases from J, the gap between germline ends came to 15 bases. CDR3 length: 17 residues.

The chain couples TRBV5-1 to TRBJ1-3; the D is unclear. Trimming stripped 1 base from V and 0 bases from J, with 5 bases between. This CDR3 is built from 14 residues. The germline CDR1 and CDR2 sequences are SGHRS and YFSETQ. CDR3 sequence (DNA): TGCGCCAGCAGCTTGCGGGACTCTGGAAACACCATATATTTT. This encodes CASSLRDSGNTIYF.

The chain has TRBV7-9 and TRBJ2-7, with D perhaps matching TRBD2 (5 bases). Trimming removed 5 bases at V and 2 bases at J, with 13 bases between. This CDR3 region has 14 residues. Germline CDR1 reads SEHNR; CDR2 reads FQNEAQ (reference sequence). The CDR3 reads CASSPRTWPYEQYF. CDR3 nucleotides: TGTGCCAGCAGCCCCCGGACTTGGCCCTACGAGCAGTACTTC.

CDR3 protein: CASSTGIYSGNTIYF. CDR3 DNA sequence: TGTGCCAGCAGTACAGGAATATACTCTGGAAACACCATATATTTT. The chain combines TRBV6-5 with TRBJ1-3, with D possibly TRBD1 on 5 matching bases. V was pared by 5 bases and J by 0 bases, with 11 bases between. The V gene's germline CDR1 is MNHEY and CDR2 SVGAGI. This CDR3 region has 15 residues.

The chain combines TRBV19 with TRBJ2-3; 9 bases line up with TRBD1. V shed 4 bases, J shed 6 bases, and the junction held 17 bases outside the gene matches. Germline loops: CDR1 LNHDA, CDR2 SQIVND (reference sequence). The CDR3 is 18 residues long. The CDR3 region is CASSTAPGTGTKKDTQYF. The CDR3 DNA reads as TGTGCCAGTAGTACCGCCCCCGGGACAGGGACCAAAAAGGATACGCAGTATTTT. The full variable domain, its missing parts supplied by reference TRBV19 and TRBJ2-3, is DGGITQSPKYLFRKEGQNVTLSCEQNLNHDAMYWYRQDPGQGLRLIYYSQIVNDFQKGDIAEGYSVSREKKESFPLTVTSAQKNPTAFYLCASSTAPGTGTKKDTQYFGPGTRLTVL.

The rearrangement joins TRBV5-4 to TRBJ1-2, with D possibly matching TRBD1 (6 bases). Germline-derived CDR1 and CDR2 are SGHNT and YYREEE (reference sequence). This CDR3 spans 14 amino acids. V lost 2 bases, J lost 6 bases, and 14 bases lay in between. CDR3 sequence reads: CASSLLGQKHGYTF. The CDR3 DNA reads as TGTGCCAGCAGCTTACTCGGACAGAAACATGGCTACACCTTC.

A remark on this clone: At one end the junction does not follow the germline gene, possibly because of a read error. The CDR3 region has the DNA TGTTCCAGCACCGGGGGGTTATCGATCAATTCACCCCTCCACTTT. Protein sequence: CSSTGGLSINSPLHF. This rearrangement joins TRBV7-9 to TRBJ1-6, with D possibly matching TRBD1 (5 bases). Per germline, CDR1 SEHNR and CDR2 FQNEAQ (reference sequence). The CDR3 is 15 amino acids.

CDR3 amino acids: CASSFMIAGLNTEAFF. CDR3 nucleotide sequence: TGTGCCAGCAGCTTTATGATTGCAGGCTTGAACACTGAAGCTTTCTTT. The gene calls are TRBV5-6 and TRBJ1-1; D is unclear. The CDR3 extends over 16 amino acids. CDR1 and CDR2 from the germline V gene are SGHDT and YYEEEE. Trimming cost V 2 bases and J 0 bases, with 14 bases left between them.

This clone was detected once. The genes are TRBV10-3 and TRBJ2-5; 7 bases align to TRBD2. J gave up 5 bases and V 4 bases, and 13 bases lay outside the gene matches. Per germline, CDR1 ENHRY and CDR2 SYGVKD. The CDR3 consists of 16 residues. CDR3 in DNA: TGTGCCATCAGTGGCGAGCGGGACCGCGCGGGGGAGACCCAGTACTTC. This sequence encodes CAISGERDRAGETQYF.

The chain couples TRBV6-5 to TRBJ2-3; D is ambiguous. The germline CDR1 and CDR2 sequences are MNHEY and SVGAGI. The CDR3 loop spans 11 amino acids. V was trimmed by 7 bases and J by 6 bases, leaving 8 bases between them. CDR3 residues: CASTNGDTQYF. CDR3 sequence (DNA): TGTGCCAGCACCAACGGTGATACGCAGTATTTT.

For the CDR3, the DNA is TGTGCTAGTGGTTCCCCTCTGGCCAACGTCCTGACTTTC. Its protein product is CASGSPLANVLTF. The rearrangement links TRBV12-5 to TRBJ2-6; D is unresolved. CDR3 length equals 13 residues. V dropped 4 bases and J dropped 6 bases, with 7 bases sitting between them. Per the germline V gene, CDR1 is LGHNT and CDR2 is FRNRAP.

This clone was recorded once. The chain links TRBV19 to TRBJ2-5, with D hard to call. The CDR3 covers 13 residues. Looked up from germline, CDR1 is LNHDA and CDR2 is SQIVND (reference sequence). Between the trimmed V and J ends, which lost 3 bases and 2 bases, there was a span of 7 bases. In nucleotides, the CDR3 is TGTGCCAGTAGTATGGGCCGACAAGAGACCCAGTACTTC. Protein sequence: CASSMGRQETQYF.

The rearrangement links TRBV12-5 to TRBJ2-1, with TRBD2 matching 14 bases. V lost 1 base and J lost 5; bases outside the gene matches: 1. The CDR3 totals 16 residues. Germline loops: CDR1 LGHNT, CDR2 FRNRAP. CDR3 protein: CASGLATSGRDNEQFF. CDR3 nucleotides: TGTGCTAGTGGTTTGGCGACTAGCGGGAGGGACAATGAGCAGTTCTTC.

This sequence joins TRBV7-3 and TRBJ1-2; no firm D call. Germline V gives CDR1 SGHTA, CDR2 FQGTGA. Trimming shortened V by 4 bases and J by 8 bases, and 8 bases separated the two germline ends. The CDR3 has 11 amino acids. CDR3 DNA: TGTGCCAGCAGCTCTGGAGAAGGCTACACCTTC. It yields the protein CASSSGEGYTF.

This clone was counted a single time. The CDR3 DNA sequence: TGTGCCAGCAGCGTAGCTACACGAGGGACTAGCGGCTCTAGCACAGATACGCAGTATTTT. Protein sequence: CASSVATRGTSGSSTDTQYF. J is TRBJ2-3 and V is TRBV9; 11 bases are a match to TRBD2. The germline gives CDR1 SGDLS, CDR2 YYNGEE. The CDR3 contains 20 residues. Trimming at V came to 0 bases and at J to 0 bases, leaving 12 bases not matched to a gene.

Here the CDR3 reads CASSPPDRVDQPQHF. The CDR3 region has the DNA TGTGCCAGCTCACCACCAGACAGGGTCGATCAGCCCCAGCATTTT. The chain employs TRBV18 and TRBJ1-5, with 7 bases matching TRBD1. The CDR3 runs 15 residues. Germline V gene sequence: CDR1 KGHSH, CDR2 LQKENI. V dropped 0 bases and J dropped 5; count of bases not matched to a gene: 4.

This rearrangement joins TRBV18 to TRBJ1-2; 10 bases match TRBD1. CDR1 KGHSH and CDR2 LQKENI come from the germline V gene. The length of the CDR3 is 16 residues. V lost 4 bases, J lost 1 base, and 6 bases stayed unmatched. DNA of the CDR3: TGTGCCAGCTCACTAGGGACAGGGGACGTTAACTATGGCTACACCTTC. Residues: CASSLGTGDVNYGYTF.